This entry lists 7 T cell receptor beta chains sequenced from one sample in a study of blood T cell repertoires in COVID-19. Sequencing used immunoSEQ multiplex PCR; TCRdb keeps in-frame clones, though not all of them. Seen here are 150,000 or so clones, around four fifths observed once, and the top ten hold less than 3%. Sequences were obtained from peripheral blood. These receptors were taken from a woman in her sixties or seventies with acute or convalescent COVID-19.

To note about this clone: Other DNA sequences from this sample encode an identical CDR3 as well. V usage is TRBV5-1 and J usage is TRBJ1-1, with D tentatively TRBD1 (6 bases). Germline CDR1 is SGHRS and CDR2 is YFSETQ. This CDR3 is 13 amino acids long. Trimming took 3 bases from V and 1 from J, leaving 7 bases between them. CDR3 coding DNA: TGCGCCAGCAGCTCGGGACAGAACACTGAAGCTTTCTTT. Its protein is CASSSGQNTEAFF.

The V call is TRBV5-4, the J call TRBJ2-7; D perhaps matches TRBD2 (5 bases). Germline V gene data show CDR1 as SGHNT and CDR2 as YYREEE (reference sequence). This CDR3 has 13 residues. V was pared by 3 bases and J by 3 bases, with 10 bases between. The CDR3 region is CASSSYRDYEQYF. The CDR3 nucleotides are TGTGCCAGCAGCTCCTACCGGGACTACGAGCAGTACTTC.

V usage is TRBV9 and J usage is TRBJ2-7; the D gene is possibly TRBD1 (6 bases). The CDR3 totals 14 residues. Germline lookup yields CDR1 SGDLS and CDR2 YYNGEE. Trimming took off 1 base at V and 5 bases at J, with 13 bases between the two ends. The CDR3 reads CASSVTPDRNEQYF. In nucleotides, the CDR3 is TGTGCCAGCAGCGTAACACCAGACAGGAACGAGCAGTACTTC.

V is TRBV5-1 and J is TRBJ2-7; TRBD1 agrees at 9 bases. Looked up from germline, CDR1 is SGHRS and CDR2 is YFSETQ. There are 14 residues in the CDR3. Unmatched junction bases numbered 6, after V lost 5 bases and J lost 3 bases. CDR3 loop: CASRPGQGFYEQYF. Written as DNA, the CDR3 is TGCGCCAGCAGACCGGGACAGGGCTTCTACGAGCAGTACTTC.

The chain carries TRBV29-1 and TRBJ2-5; 8 bases line up with TRBD1. The CDR3 covers 12 residues. Germline V gene data show CDR1 as SQVTM and CDR2 as ANQGSEA. V was clipped by 7 bases and J by 3 bases; unmatched bases: 4. The CDR3 nucleotides read TGCAGCGGACAGGGGCCCGAAGAGACCCAGTACTTC. Protein sequence: CSGQGPEETQYF.

The chain is built from TRBV7-8 and TRBJ2-7, with a weak D call TRBD1 (6 bases). Trimming pared 1 base from V and 6 bases from J, leaving 19 bases between. Per the germline V gene, CDR1 is SGHVS and CDR2 is FQNEAQ. This CDR3 region has 16 residues. The CDR3, as DNA: TGTGCCAGCAGCTTAGAAGGGGCAGGGGATGAAGGCGAGCAGTACTTC. It yields the protein CASSLEGAGDEGEQYF.

This rearrangement joins TRBV28 to TRBJ1-2; D not certain. CDR1 and CDR2 (germline): MDHEN, SYDVKM. V was shortened by 5 bases and J by 5 bases, with 9 bases between the two germline ends. This CDR3 contains 12 residues. CDR3 DNA: TGTGCCAGCAGTCCGGGAATATATGGCTACACCTTC. Translating it yields CASSPGIYGYTF.